This paragraph reports one T cell receptor (beta chain). The antigen it recognizes is unknown. The record has no base qualities; no much larger clone is one base away. The data belong to a study of response to subunit inactivated influenza vaccine (dated by TCRdb to 2017 to 2018). Regarding the study in general: The study used deep quantitative T cell receptor repertoire profiling to track responses to a trivalent subunit inactivated influenza vaccine.

From cysteine to phenylalanine, the CDR3 is 14 amino acids long. Only CDR3 DNA remains: 42 bases, in frame from the first base. V loses 8 bases, J loses 0 bases, and the germline ends lie 13 bases apart. Libraries were made using RT-PCR. Sequenced on an Illumina HiSeq 2500. TCRdb reanalyzed the raw reads on its own, using fastp at Q25 for trimming and MiXCR for clone calling, and kept in-frame beta chains. Each record represents a unique CDR3 protein, reported with the most common genes and DNA among its rows. The sample table contains around 570,000 distinct CDR3 sequences; only one count was recorded for about 11% of them. Approximately 10% of the sample is taken by the ten largest. Here is what the overall study found, with its caveats: The authors proposed that each seasonal influenza vaccination may bring in only a limited number of new T cells.

These same data were also listed under a study on T cells expressing NK-cell markers. The second source states: TCR beta cDNA libraries were made by 5'RACE template switching that added a universal primer site and unique molecular identifiers. Three sorted T-cell subsets (CD3+CD56+NKG2C+, CD3+CD56+NKG2C- and CD3+CD56-NKG2C+) from fewer than 10 donors had their TCR beta-chain repertoires profiled. Among the eight sequenced donors, seven were HCMV-seropositive and one was HCMV-seronegative. In several experiments an anti-gammadeltaTCR antibody was added to restrict sorting to alphabetaTCR-expressing T cells. In six donors, the dominant CD3+CD56+NKG2C+ clonotypes ranked among the top 10 CD8+ clonotypes, making up 1.0-7.0% of CD8+ T cells. Those dominant clonotypes were again the most abundant among CD3+CD56-NKG2C+ cells in a few donors, at about 28.3-60.1%. It remained unclear whether the expanded NKG2C-expressing T cell clones were specific for HCMV antigens. The study sequenced eight donors, all healthy volunteers chosen at random: three men and five women. HCMV-specific IgG was detected in serum with a commercial ELISA kit to determine HCMV serostatus. Ficoll density gradient centrifugation was used to isolate peripheral blood mononuclear cells from blood. For about 6 donors, unsorted PBMC were also used to sequence bulk peripheral blood T-cell repertoires. Synthesis of cDNA was primed from the TCR beta constant segment and was followed by two consecutive PCR amplification steps. Illumina HiSeq 2000/2500, MiSeq or NextSeq was used to sequence libraries as 2 x 150 bp reads. Reads were demultiplexed and grouped by UMI with MIGEC, and clonotypes were assembled and quantified with MiTCR. To exclude erroneous sequences, only TCR cDNA sequences supported by at least two reads were retained. The tcR package was used for downstream repertoire analysis, and clonotypes were matched between fractions using CDR3 nucleotide sequence together with V segment. Antigen specificity was annotated against VDJdb with VDJmatch, allowing one amino acid substitution in CDR3.

The chain is encoded by TRBV12-3 or TRBV12-4 joined to TRBJ2-5; matching of 6 bases hints at TRBD2 as the D gene. The source material was PBMCs from blood, sampled on the day of vaccination. The source is a man aged 50 or older who received an inactivated influenza vaccine. Donor details come from another sample of the same person, matched by shared clones. The DNA reads TGTGCCAGCTGTGGTAGCGGCGACCAAGAGACCCAGTACTTC. It encodes CASCGSGDQETQYF.